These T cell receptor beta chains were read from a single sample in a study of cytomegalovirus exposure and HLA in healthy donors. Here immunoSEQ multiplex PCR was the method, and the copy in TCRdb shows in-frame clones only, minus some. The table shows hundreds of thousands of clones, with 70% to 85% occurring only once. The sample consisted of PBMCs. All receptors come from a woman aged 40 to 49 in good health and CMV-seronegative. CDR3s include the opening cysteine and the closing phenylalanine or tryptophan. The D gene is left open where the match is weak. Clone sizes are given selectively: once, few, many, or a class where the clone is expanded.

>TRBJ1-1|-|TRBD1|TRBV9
TGTGCCAGCAGCGTCGGGACAGAGGGAAAAGCTTTCTTT
CASSVGTEGKAFF
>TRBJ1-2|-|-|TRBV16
TGTGCCAGCAGCCAAATCTCCTATGGCTACACCTTC
CASSQISYGYTF
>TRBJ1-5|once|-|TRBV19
TGTGCCAGTAGTACGTATGACAGGTTAAATGGCAATCAGCCCCAGCATTTT
CASSTYDRLNGNQPQHF
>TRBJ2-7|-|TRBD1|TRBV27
TGTGCCAGCAGATCGTACCGGGACAGGGGGTACGAGCAGTACTTC
CASRSYRDRGYEQYF
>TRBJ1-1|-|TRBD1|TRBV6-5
TGTGCCAGCAGTTACGGGACAGTGAACACTGAAGCTTTCTTT
CASSYGTVNTEAFF
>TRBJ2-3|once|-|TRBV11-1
TGTGCCAGCAGAAGCCCGGGGGGCACAGATACGCAGTATTTT
CASRSPGGTDTQYF
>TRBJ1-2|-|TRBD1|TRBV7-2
TGTGCCAGCAGCTCCGACAGGGGTCGGGGTGGCTACACCTTC
CASSSDRGRGGYTF
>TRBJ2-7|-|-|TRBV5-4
TGTGCCAGCAGCCTGGGACGGGAGCTACCCCCCTACGAGCAGTACTTC
CASSLGRELPPYEQYF
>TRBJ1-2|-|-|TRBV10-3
TGTGCCACCGCAACAGGGACGAGTGATGGCTACACCTTC
CATATGTSDGYTF
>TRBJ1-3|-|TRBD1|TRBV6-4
TGTGCCAGCAGACTTACAGGGGTGAGAAACACCATATATTTT
CASRLTGVRNTIYF
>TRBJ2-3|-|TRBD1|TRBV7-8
TGTGCCAGCAGCGGGGACAGGGTGGATACGCAGTATTTT
CASSGDRVDTQYF
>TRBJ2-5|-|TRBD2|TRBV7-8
TGTGCCAGCAGTTCTAGCGGGACTGAAGAGACCCAGTACTTC
CASSSSGTEETQYF
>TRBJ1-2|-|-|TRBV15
TGTGCCACCAGCTCACAGGGACCCGATGGCTACACCTTC
CATSSQGPDGYTF
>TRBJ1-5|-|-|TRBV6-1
TGTGCCAGCAGTGAATTAAGGGGGTCGGGTCAGCCCCAGCATTTT
CASSELRGSGQPQHF
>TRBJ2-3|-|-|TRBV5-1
TGCGCCAGCAGCTTTCCGGACTATACGCAGTATTTT
CASSFPDYTQYF
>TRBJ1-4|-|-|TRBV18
TGTGCCAGCTCACCGGGGCGGGAAGAAAAACTGTTTTTT
CASSPGREEKLFF
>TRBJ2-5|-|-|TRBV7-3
TGTGCCAGCAGTGGGACAAACCAAGAGACCCAGTACTTC
CASSGTNQETQYF
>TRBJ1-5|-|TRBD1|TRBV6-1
TGTGCCAGCAGTGAAAGGGGGCTGCGCAATCAGCCCCAGCATTTT
CASSERGLRNQPQHF
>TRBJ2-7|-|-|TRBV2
TGTGCCAGCAGTGAACCGGGTTCCAGACTAGAGCAGTACTTC
CASSEPGSRLEQYF
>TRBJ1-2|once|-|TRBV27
TGTGCCAGCAGTCCACAGAGGGTAAACTATGGCTACACCTTC
CASSPQRVNYGYTF
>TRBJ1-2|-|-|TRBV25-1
TGTGCCAGCAGTGAATTCGGGGGGAACTATGGCTACACCTTC
CASSEFGGNYGYTF
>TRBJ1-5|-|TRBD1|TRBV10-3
TGTGCCATCGCCTCGAAGGTTGGACAGGGCGGTCAGCCCCAGCATTTT
CAIASKVGQGGQPQHF
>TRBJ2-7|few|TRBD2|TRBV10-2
TGCGCCGGACGGGCGGGGGAAGTTGTGACTTGTCCCCCCTACGAGCAGTACTTC
CAGRAGEVVTCPPYEQYF
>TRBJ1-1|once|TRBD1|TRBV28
TGTGCCAGCAGCCTCCACCCGGGACAGACGAACACTGAAGCTTTCTTT
CASSLHPGQTNTEAFF
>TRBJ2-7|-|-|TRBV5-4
TGTGCCAGCAGCTTGGGCGGGACAGCCTCCTACGAGCAGTACTTC
CASSLGGTASYEQYF
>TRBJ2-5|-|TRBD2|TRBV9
TGTGCCAGCGGTGCGGGGGACCAAGAGACCCAGTACTTC
CASGAGDQETQYF
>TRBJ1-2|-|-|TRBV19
TGTGCCAGTAGCTCGGGAACCTATGGCTACACCTTC
CASSSGTYGYTF
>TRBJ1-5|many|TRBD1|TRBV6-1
TGTGCCAGCAGTGTACACGGACAGGGTTCTGAGCCCCAGCATTTT
CASSVHGQGSEPQHF
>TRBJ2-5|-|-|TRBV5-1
TGCGCCAGCAGCTCCGTTCTCCCGGGGGAGACCCAGTACTTC
CASSSVLPGETQYF
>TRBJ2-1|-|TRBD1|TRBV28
TGTGCCAGCAGTTTATTCAGGGGGCGAAATGAGCAGTTCTTC
CASSLFRGRNEQFF
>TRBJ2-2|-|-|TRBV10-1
TGCGCCAGCATGAGACTCCTCACCGGGGAGCTGTTTTTT
CASMRLLTGELFF
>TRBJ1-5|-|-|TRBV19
TGTGCCAGTAGTCCCCCCTGGGGCAGGGGCAATCAGCCCCAGCATTTT
CASSPPWGRGNQPQHF
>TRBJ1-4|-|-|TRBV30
TGTGCCTGGGGCCGGGGGACTAATGAAAAACTGTTTTTT
CAWGRGTNEKLFF
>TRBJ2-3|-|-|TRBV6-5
TGTGCCAGCAGCAATGGCCCCGCTACGCAGTATTTT
CASSNGPATQYF
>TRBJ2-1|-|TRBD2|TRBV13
TGTGCCAGCAGCCCGGCCCTAGGGACTAGCGGCAATGAGCAGTTCTTC
CASSPALGTSGNEQFF
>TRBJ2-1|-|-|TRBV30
TGTGCCTGGAGTGGGAGCCGCTCCTACAATGAGCAGTTCTTC
CAWSGSRSYNEQFF
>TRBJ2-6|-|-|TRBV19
TGTGCCAGTAGTATACAGGTCGGGGGCTCTGGGGCCAACGTCCTGACTTTC
CASSIQVGGSGANVLTF
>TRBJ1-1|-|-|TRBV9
TGTGCCAGCAGCGTAACAGTGAACACTGAAGCTTTCTTT
CASSVTVNTEAFF
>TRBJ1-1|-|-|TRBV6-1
TGTGCCAGCAGTGAAATGGTGGCAGCCCAAAGGTCGGGCTTT
CASSEMVAAQRSGF
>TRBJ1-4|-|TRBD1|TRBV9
TGTGCCAGCAGCTCTAGGACAGGGTGGGACGAAAAACTGTTTTTT
CASSSRTGWDEKLFF
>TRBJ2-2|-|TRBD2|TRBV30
TGTGCCTGGGGACTGCCGGGACTAGCGGGGCCCGTCTCCGGGGAGCTGTTTTTT
CAWGLPGLAGPVSGELFF
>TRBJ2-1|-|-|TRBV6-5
TGTGCCAGCAGGCGACTGGGGGGTAACTACAATGAGCAGTTCTTC
CASRRLGGNYNEQFF
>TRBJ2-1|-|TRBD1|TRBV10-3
TGTGCCATCAGTACCTCCGCGACAGGGATTAACAATGAGCAGTTCTTC
CAISTSATGINNEQFF
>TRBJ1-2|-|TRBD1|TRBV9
TGTGCCAGCAGCGGCCGGGACAGGGGTGACTATGGCTACACCTTC
CASSGRDRGDYGYTF
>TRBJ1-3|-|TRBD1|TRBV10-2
TGCGCCAGCAGCGGGGACAGGGATGGAAACTCTGGAAACACCATATATTTT
CASSGDRDGNSGNTIYF
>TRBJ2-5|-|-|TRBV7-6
TGTGCCAGCACCCCCCCCGGGATTGAGACCCAGTACTTC
CASTPPGIETQYF
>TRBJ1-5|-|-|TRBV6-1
TGTGCCAGCAGTGAAAAATTCGGGGGGACCGTAGATCAGCCCCAGCATTTT
CASSEKFGGTVDQPQHF
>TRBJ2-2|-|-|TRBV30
TGTGCCTGGAATTACATCGACAGATCCGGGGAGCTGTTTTTT
CAWNYIDRSGELFF
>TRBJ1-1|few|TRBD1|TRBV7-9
TGTGCCAGCAGAGAAGGACAGGGTCCCACTGAAGCTTTCTTT
CASREGQGPTEAFF